The 25 T cell receptor beta chains listed next were all sequenced from one sample in a study of T cells in Graves' hyperthyroidism and ophthalmopathy. Amplification of TCR beta CDR3 regions was performed using RNA transcripts as template. The HTBI primer set was used in a first-round RT-PCR of the TCR CDR3. TCRdb re-called the multiplex PCR reads with MiXCR, one entry per CDR3 protein. This table holds under 300,000 distinct CDR3 sequences, about an eighth found once. Material for sequencing was blood. The receptors were sampled from a woman in her thirties with Graves' hyperthyroidism that later progressed to Graves' ophthalmopathy.

At least ten counts were recorded for this clonotype. The J gene is TRBJ1-3, the V gene TRBV7-8; D unclear. The germline V gene encodes CDR1 SGHVS and CDR2 FQNEAQ. The CDR3 has 15 amino acids. V gave up 1 base and J gave up 2 bases, with 9 bases separating them. CDR3 residues: CASSLGRGTGNTIYF. CDR3 bases: TGTGCCAGCAGCTTAGGTCGCGGAACTGGAAACACCATATATTTT.

This clonotype has ten or more counts. This sequence joins TRBV27 and TRBJ2-1; D not certain. V was clipped by 4 bases and J by 5 bases, with 18 bases between them. Germline V gene sequence: CDR1 MNHEY, CDR2 SMNVEV (reference sequence). CDR3 size: 16 residues. CDR3 nucleotides: TGTGCCAGCAGTTCCTTGGGCGAGTCGAAGGACAATGAGCAGTTCTTC. Its translation: CASSSLGESKDNEQFF.

The table lists this clonotype with many counts. CDR3: CASRLGQGSYNEQFF. The CDR3 DNA reads TGTGCCAGCAGGCTGGGACAGGGATCCTACAATGAGCAGTTCTTC. The V call is TRBV12-3 or TRBV12-4, the J call TRBJ2-1; TRBD1 aligns across 9 bases. Trimming cost V 6 bases and J 1 base; bases outside gene matches: 4. The CDR3 is made up of 15 amino acids.

The J gene is TRBJ2-3, the V gene TRBV5-6, with a possible D match to TRBD2 (6 bases). CDR3 size: 15 residues. Trimming left V 7 bases short and J 4 bases short, with 19 bases between. Germline V lookup: CDR1 SGHDT, CDR2 YYEEEE. CDR3 sequence (DNA): TGTGCCAGCTCCGGGACGGGAGTGATCTCAGATACGCAGTATTTT. It encodes CASSGTGVISDTQYF.

This clonotype has at least ten counts. CDR3 region: CASSKSTVNQPQHF. The CDR3 bases are TGTGCCAGCAGCAAATCAACAGTTAATCAGCCCCAGCATTTT. The chain carries TRBV28 and TRBJ1-5; D ambiguous. V was shortened by 6 bases and J by 4 bases, with 13 bases between the two germline ends. Germline values: CDR1 MDHEN, CDR2 SYDVKM. This CDR3 contains 14 residues. The variable domain in full, with the rest retrieved from reference TRBV28 and TRBJ1-5, is DVKVTQSSRYLVKRTGEKVFLECVQDMDHENMFWYRQDPGLGLRLIYFSYDVKMKEKGDIPEGYSVSREKKERFSLILESASTNQTSMYLCASSKSTVNQPQHFGDGTRLSIL.

This clonotype showed up many times. The chain employs TRBV7-8 and TRBJ1-6; D ambiguous. Germline assignment: CDR1 SGHVS and CDR2 FQNEAQ. Trimming pared 4 bases from V and 0 bases from J, leaving 10 bases between. This CDR3 is 16 amino acids long. CDR3 in amino acids: CASSYGRSSYNSPLHF. CDR3 sequence (DNA): TGTGCCAGCAGCTACGGACGGAGCTCCTATAATTCACCCCTCCACTTT.

In this sample, this clonotype turned up many times. This chain connects TRBV20-1 to TRBJ1-1, with D hard to call. This CDR3 has 14 residues. Germline V lookup: CDR1 DFQATT, CDR2 SNEGSKA (reference sequence). Trimming left V 3 bases short and J 1 base short, with 12 bases between. The CDR3 loop reads CSASGENPNTEAFF. CDR3 DNA: TGCAGTGCTAGCGGGGAGAACCCGAACACTGAAGCTTTCTTT.

This clonotype was seen ten or more times. This chain joins TRBV24-1 and TRBJ1-5; D unclear. V was shortened by 9 bases and J by 2 bases, with 10 bases between the two germline ends. This CDR3 contains 13 residues. Germline loops: CDR1 KGHDR, CDR2 SFDVKD. Here the CDR3 DNA reads TGTGCCACCGCGACAACAGGCAATCAGCCCCAGCATTTT. Protein: CATATTGNQPQHF.

This clonotype was recorded at least ten times. The chain employs TRBV6-4 and TRBJ1-1; TRBD1 matches at 9 bases. CDR3 length equals 15 residues. Germline V gene lookup returns CDR1 MRHNA and CDR2 SNTAGT. V was clipped by 5 bases and J by 1 base; unmatched bases: 5. The CDR3 sequence is CASSSGTGQNTEAFF. The DNA for the CDR3 is TGTGCCAGCAGTTCCGGGACAGGGCAGAACACTGAAGCTTTCTTT.

This clonotype was detected ten times or more. The chain combines TRBV2 with TRBJ2-5, with D possibly matching TRBD1 (5 bases). Germline V gene lookup returns CDR1 SNHLY and CDR2 FYNNEI. The CDR3 consists of 13 residues. Trimming took off 5 bases at V and 5 bases at J, with 12 bases between the two ends. The CDR3 spells CASSKQVGETQYF. The CDR3 DNA reads as TGTGCCAGCAGTAAACAGGTGGGGGAGACCCAGTACTTC. The entire variable domain, with the rest obtained from reference TRBV2 and TRBJ2-5, is as follows: EPEVTQTPSHQVTQMGQEVILRCVPISNHLYFYWYRQILGQKVEFLVSFYNNEISEKSEIFDDQFSVERPDGSNFTLKIRSTKLEDSAMYFCASSKQVGETQYFGPGTRLLVL.

V is TRBV7-9 and J is TRBJ2-1; D not certain. The germline V gene encodes CDR1 SEHNR and CDR2 FQNEAQ (reference sequence). V was cut by 1 base and J by 0 bases, with 13 bases left in between. This CDR3 spans 17 amino acids. The CDR3 DNA is TGTGCCAGCAGCTTAGTCCATACAGCGAGCTCCTACAATGAGCAGTTCTTC. Translated, it gives CASSLVHTASSYNEQFF.

V usage is TRBV19 and J usage is TRBJ1-5; D is undetermined. Trimming pared 7 bases from V and 3 bases from J, leaving 7 bases between. CDR3 length: 12 residues. Germline CDR1 LNHDA, CDR2 SQIVND (reference sequence). The CDR3 region has the DNA TGTGCCAGTAACTCTTTCAATCAGCCCCAGCATTTT. Translation gives CASNSFNQPQHF.

This clonotype was found a few times. The chain recombines TRBV3-1 with TRBJ1-3; no reliable D call. CDR1 and CDR2 from the germline V gene are LGHDT and YNNKEL (reference sequence). The CDR3 runs to 14 residues. Trimming left V 7 bases short and J 0 bases short, with 10 bases between. CDR3 nucleotides: TGTGCCAGCACCCCCCTCAGCTCTGGAAACACCATATATTTT. It specifies CASTPLSSGNTIYF.

This clonotype occurred many times. This chain joins TRBV20-1 and TRBJ2-3; D not resolved. The germline V gene encodes CDR1 DFQATT and CDR2 SNEGSKA (reference sequence). The CDR3 contains 12 residues. V was cut by 3 bases and J by 0 bases, with 4 bases left in between. CDR3 nucleotide sequence: TGCAGTGCTAGGTCAAGCACAGATACGCAGTATTTT. It encodes CSARSSTDTQYF.

This clonotype was seen repeatedly, ten times or more. The chain has TRBV9 and TRBJ2-4, with a possible D match to TRBD1 (6 bases). The CDR3 runs to 15 residues. Trimming cost V 4 bases and J 1 base, with 12 bases left between them. From germline, CDR1 is SGDLS and CDR2 YYNGEE. In DNA form, the CDR3 reads TGTGCCAGCAGCCCAACGCAGGGGGCCAAAAACATTCAGTACTTC. Amino acids: CASSPTQGAKNIQYF.

In nucleotides, the CDR3 is TGTGCCAGCAGCCAAGCAGGGGCAGGAAACACCATATATTTT. Its protein is CASSQAGAGNTIYF. The chain couples TRBV3-1 to TRBJ1-3, with D possibly matching TRBD1 (6 bases). Deletions cut 1 base from V and 4 bases from J, with 8 bases between. CDR1 and CDR2 (germline): LGHDT, YNNKEL (reference sequence). This CDR3 has 14 amino acids.

The sample holds a few counts of this clonotype. The rearrangement joins TRBV19 to TRBJ1-3, with 7 positions matching TRBD1. Germline V gene sequence: CDR1 LNHDA, CDR2 SQIVND (reference sequence). Trimming at V came to 5 bases and at J to 4 bases, leaving 14 bases not matched to a gene. The CDR3 contains 17 residues. In DNA, the CDR3 is TGTGCCAGTAGTTTTCCCGGCGGCAGGGGGTTAGGAAACACCATATATTTT. It yields the protein CASSFPGGRGLGNTIYF.

This clonotype was observed many times. This chain connects TRBV7-2 to TRBJ2-1; the D gene could be TRBD1 or TRBD2 (5 bases each). Germline loops: CDR1 SGHTA, CDR2 FQGNSA. Trimming removed 0 bases at V and 7 bases at J, with 7 bases between. The CDR3 runs 13 residues. CDR3 region: CASSLAGENEQFF. Written as DNA, the CDR3 is TGTGCCAGCAGCTTAGCAGGGGAGAATGAGCAGTTCTTC.

With regard to this clonotype: A much larger clone is a single base away; this may be a read error. This chain links TRBV20-1 with TRBJ2-7; the D gene is possibly TRBD2 (5 bases). This CDR3 spans 14 amino acids. The germline V gene has CDR1 DFQATT and CDR2 SNEGSKA (reference sequence). This CDR3 is CSTRERSGSYEQYF. For the CDR3, the DNA is TGCAGTACTAGAGAACGAAGCGGCTCCTACGAGCAGTACTTC.

In this sample, this clonotype turned up many times. The gene calls are TRBV7-2 and TRBJ1-1; D remains ambiguous. This CDR3 spans 13 amino acids. Germline CDR1 is SGHTA and CDR2 is FQGNSA. Trimming left V 4 bases short and J 3 bases short, with 9 bases between. CDR3 in amino acids: CASSSEGYTEAFF. The CDR3 DNA sequence: TGTGCCAGCAGCTCCGAAGGGTACACTGAAGCTTTCTTT.

This clonotype was counted ten times or more. The chain recombines TRBV11-2 with TRBJ1-1; a weak D match, TRBD1 (5 bases). Germline V gene sequence: CDR1 SGHAT, CDR2 FQNNGV. The V and J ends lost 0 bases and 9 bases respectively, with 11 bases between them. The CDR3 totals 13 residues. CDR3 protein: CASSLEDGTQAFF. The CDR3 DNA is TGTGCCAGCAGCTTAGAGGACGGGACGCAAGCTTTCTTT. The entire variable domain, with the rest obtained from reference TRBV11-2 and TRBJ1-1, is as follows: EAGVAQSPRYKIIEKRQSVAFWCNPISGHATLYWYQQILGQGPKLLIQFQNNGVVDDSQLPKDRFSAERLKGVDSTLKIQPAKLEDSAVYLCASSLEDGTQAFFGQGTRLTVV.

This clonotype came up a few times. CDR3 in amino acids: CASSQELGGRYEQYF. The CDR3 DNA is TGCGCCAGCAGCCAAGAGTTGGGCGGTCGCTACGAGCAGTACTTC. This chain connects TRBV4-3 to TRBJ2-7, with D unresolved. Germline assignment: CDR1 LGHNA and CDR2 YSLEER. Trimming removed 0 bases at V and 3 bases at J, with 12 bases between. The CDR3 consists of 15 residues.

V is TRBV10-3 and J is TRBJ2-2; 8 bases are a match to TRBD1. The trim removed 11 bases at V and 2 bases at J, leaving 7 bases unmatched. The CDR3 runs 14 residues. Germline loops: CDR1 ENHRY, CDR2 SYGVKD. CDR3 sequence reads: CAVGQGPNTGELFF. In DNA form, the CDR3 reads TGTGCCGTTGGACAGGGCCCAAACACCGGGGAGCTGTTTTTT.

Many counts were recorded for this clonotype. The chain uses TRBV4-1 and TRBJ1-2; tentative D call: TRBD1 (6 bases). CDR1 and CDR2 (germline): MGHRA, YSYEKL. The CDR3 consists of 17 residues. Trimming took 1 base from V and 4 from J, leaving 19 bases between them. The CDR3 is CASSQVGQGGAIYGYTF. The DNA of the CDR3 is TGCGCCAGCAGCCAAGTCGGCCAAGGGGGAGCGATCTATGGCTACACCTTC.

This clonotype was observed at least ten times. The V and J genes are TRBV12-3 or TRBV12-4 and TRBJ2-3; 10 bases are a match to TRBD2. The CDR3 is 15 residues long. V dropped 5 bases and J dropped 7; count of bases not matched to a gene: 9. CDR3 region: CASSALLLAGHTQYF. The CDR3 DNA is TGTGCCAGCAGTGCCCTCCTACTAGCGGGACATACGCAGTATTTT.